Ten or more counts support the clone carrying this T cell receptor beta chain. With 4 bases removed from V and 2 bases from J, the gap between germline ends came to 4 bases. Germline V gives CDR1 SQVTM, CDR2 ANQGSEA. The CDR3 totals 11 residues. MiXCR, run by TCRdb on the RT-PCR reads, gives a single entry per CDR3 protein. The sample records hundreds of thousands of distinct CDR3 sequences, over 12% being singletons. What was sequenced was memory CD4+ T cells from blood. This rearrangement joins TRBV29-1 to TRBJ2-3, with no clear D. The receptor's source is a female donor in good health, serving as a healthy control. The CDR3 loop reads CSVVPTDTQYF. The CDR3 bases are TGCAGCGTTGTACCCACAGATACGCAGTATTTT.